These 23 T cell receptor beta chains came from one sample sequenced in a study of spatial heterogeneity in lung cancer. Using its own MiXCR run on the 5' RACE reads, TCRdb lists one record per CDR3 protein. The table lists 30,000 to 35,000 distinct CDR3 sequences, about 9.4% of them singletons. The time point denotes: blood at routine non-recurrence follow-up after resection. The sequenced sample was PBMCs, obtained at follow-up. Receptor source: a female donor with early-stage non-small cell lung cancer.

This clonotype was counted at least ten times. V gene TRBV7-2 combines with J gene TRBJ1-4, with D possibly matching TRBD1 (6 bases). This CDR3 is built from 15 residues. Trimming left V 0 bases short and J 10 bases short, with 15 bases between. Germline V gene sequence: CDR1 SGHTA, CDR2 FQGNSA. This chain's CDR3 is CASSLADSRRLKLFF. CDR3 DNA: TGTGCCAGCAGCTTAGCGGACAGCCGCAGACTAAAACTGTTTTTT.

This clonotype was counted many times. This chain uses TRBV20-1 with TRBJ2-3; D call uncertain. The germline gives CDR1 DFQATT, CDR2 SNEGSKA (reference sequence). There are 13 residues in the CDR3. With 2 bases removed from V and 0 bases from J, the gap between germline ends came to 6 bases. The DNA of the CDR3 is TGCAGTGCTAGACCACAAAGCACAGATACGCAGTATTTT. Translated: CSARPQSTDTQYF.

The rearrangement uses TRBV29-1 and TRBJ2-1; weak D call: TRBD2 (6 bases). Germline CDR1 is SQVTM and CDR2 is ANQGSEA. Trimming took 1 base from V and 6 from J, leaving 13 bases between them. The CDR3 has 14 amino acids. The DNA of the CDR3 is TGCAGCGTTGAAGGCCCCGGAGGGTCCAATGAGCAGTTCTTC. Protein product: CSVEGPGGSNEQFF.

In DNA, the CDR3 is TGCGCCAGCAGCCCGGCAGGGGTCGAGCAGTACTTC. The encoded protein is CASSPAGVEQYF. The J gene is TRBJ2-7, the V gene TRBV5-1, with a possible D match to TRBD1 (6 bases). The CDR3 has 12 residues. V was shortened by 4 bases and J by 6 bases, with 11 bases between the two germline ends. Germline V gives CDR1 SGHRS, CDR2 YFSETQ. Drawing the rest from reference TRBV5-1 and TRBJ2-7, the complete variable domain is KAGVTQTPRYLIKTRGQQVTLSCSPISGHRSVSWYQQTPGQGLQFLFEYFSETQRNKGNFPGRFSGRQFSNSRSEMNVSTLELGDSALYLCASSPAGVEQYFGPGTRLTVT.

This clonotype was detected only a few times. The rearrangement uses TRBV7-9 and TRBJ1-1; D is possibly TRBD1 (6 bases). V lost 5 bases and J lost 5, with 12 bases in between. The CDR3 runs to 13 residues. Germline CDR1 SEHNR, CDR2 FQNEAQ (reference sequence). CDR3: CASSQGTGTEAFF. Written as DNA, the CDR3 is TGTGCCAGCAGCCAGGGGACTGGGACTGAAGCTTTCTTT. Variable domain in full (rest from reference TRBV7-9 and TRBJ1-1): DTGVSQNPRHKITKRGQNVTFRCDPISEHNRLYWYRQTLGQGPEFLTYFQNEAQLEKSRLLSDRFSAERPKGSFSTLEIQRTEQGDSAMYLCASSQGTGTEAFFGQGTRLTVV.

This clonotype was seen a handful of times. J is TRBJ2-1 and V is TRBV20-1, with 11 bases identical to TRBD2. V lost 1 base and J lost 12; bases outside the gene matches: 8. The CDR3 consists of 14 residues. Per the germline V gene, CDR1 is DFQATT and CDR2 is SNEGSKA (reference sequence). In DNA form, the CDR3 reads TGCAGTGCTAGAGGGATAGCGGGGGGGCCTGGGCAGTTCTTC. Translating gives CSARGIAGGPGQFF.

This clonotype was seen more than once but under ten times. The chain uses TRBV3-1 and TRBJ2-7; 8 bases line up with TRBD1. Trimming took 3 bases from V and 4 from J; bases not matched to a gene: 2. CDR1 and CDR2 (germline): LGHDT, YNNKEL (reference sequence). The CDR3 totals 13 residues. This CDR3 reads CASSHRGPYEQYF. CDR3 nucleotide sequence: TGTGCCAGCAGCCACAGGGGGCCTTACGAGCAGTACTTC.

This clonotype was counted at least ten times. In DNA form, the CDR3 reads TGTGCCAGTAGTATGGACGGTGGAGGCTATGGCTACACCTTC. This encodes CASSMDGGGYGYTF. The chain carries TRBV19 and TRBJ1-2; D ambiguous. Trimming left V 3 bases short and J 4 bases short, with 12 bases between. This CDR3 region has 14 residues. Germline V gives CDR1 LNHDA, CDR2 SQIVND (reference sequence).

The chain uses TRBV18 and TRBJ1-1; D not certain. Looked up from germline, CDR1 is KGHSH and CDR2 is LQKENI. CDR3 length equals 14 residues. The V gene lost 3 bases and the J gene lost 6 bases, with 14 bases spanning the gap. The CDR3 DNA sequence: TGTGCCAGCTCACCGAGGGAGGGTCGAGCTGAAGCTTTCTTT. Protein product: CASSPREGRAEAFF.

This clonotype was recorded at least ten times. The chain links TRBV7-6 to TRBJ2-3, with no clear D. The length of the CDR3 is 14 residues. V was clipped by 5 bases and J by 2 bases, with 11 bases between them. Germline V gene sequence: CDR1 SGHVS, CDR2 FNYEAQ. The CDR3: CASSALPPTDTQYF. Written as DNA, the CDR3 is TGTGCCAGCAGCGCGCTGCCTCCCACAGATACGCAGTATTTT.

This clonotype was counted ten times or more. V and J are TRBV7-9 and TRBJ2-6, with D perhaps TRBD2 (5 bases). The CDR3 covers 16 residues. Looked up from germline, CDR1 is SEHNR and CDR2 is FQNEAQ (reference sequence). V lost 1 base, J lost 2 bases, and 9 bases lay in between. For the CDR3, the DNA is TGTGCCAGCAGCTTAGTGATCGGGGCTGGGGCCAACGTCCTGACTTTC. Translation: CASSLVIGAGANVLTF.

This clonotype has at least ten counts. The J gene is TRBJ2-3, the V gene TRBV2, with TRBD2 matching over 11 bases. J lost 1 base, V lost 4 bases, and 13 bases had no gene match. The germline CDR1 and CDR2 sequences are SNHLY and FYNNEI. The CDR3 extends over 19 amino acids. CDR3 nucleotides: TGTGCCAGCAGTGTCTATCCCCCCGGGACTAGCGGTGGCACAGATACGCAGTATTTT. It is translated as CASSVYPPGTSGGTDTQYF. Looking up the rest from reference TRBV2 and TRBJ2-3 gives the full variable domain: EPEVTQTPSHQVTQMGQEVILRCVPISNHLYFYWYRQILGQKVEFLVSFYNNEISEKSEIFDDQFSVERPDGSNFTLKIRSTKLEDSAMYFCASSVYPPGTSGGTDTQYFGPGTRLTVL.

This chain links TRBV6-2 or TRBV6-3 with TRBJ2-7; D gene uncertain. Deletions cut 0 bases from V and 1 base from J, with 19 bases between. This CDR3 comprises 18 residues. CDR1 MNHEY and CDR2 SVGEGT come from the germline V gene. CDR3 nucleotides: TGTGCCAGCAGTTACTCCCTCCCTGTGGATAAACCATCCTACGAGCAGTACTTC. It yields the protein CASSYSLPVDKPSYEQYF.

This clonotype was observed a handful of times. This chain uses TRBV10-3 with TRBJ1-2; 7 bases align to TRBD1. J lost 9 bases, V lost 6 bases, and 7 bases had no gene match. Germline V gene data show CDR1 as ENHRY and CDR2 as SYGVKD. This CDR3 spans 12 amino acids. The CDR3 DNA is TGTGCCATCAGGGACCGACAGGGACGCTACACCTTC. As protein: CAIRDRQGRYTF.

This clonotype was counted at least ten times. The chain carries TRBV11-2 and TRBJ1-1; no reliable D call. The CDR3 contains 11 residues. Germline loops: CDR1 SGHAT, CDR2 FQNNGV. V was shortened by 3 bases and J by 6 bases, with 5 bases between the two germline ends. The CDR3 region has the DNA TGTGCCAGCAGCTTCGGACCTGAAGCTTTCTTT. Residues: CASSFGPEAFF.

This clonotype was found many times. V usage is TRBV9 and J usage is TRBJ2-2; unclear D gene. In germline, CDR1 is SGDLS, CDR2 YYNGEE. This CDR3 has 16 amino acids. V dropped 0 bases and J dropped 1 base, with 10 bases sitting between them. The CDR3 DNA sequence: TGTGCCAGCAGCGTAGAAGCGTTAATGAACACCGGGGAGCTGTTTTTT. It is translated as CASSVEALMNTGELFF. Full variable domain (missing parts from reference TRBV9 and TRBJ2-2): DSGVTQTPKHLITATGQRVTLRCSPRSGDLSVYWYQQSLDQGLQFLIQYYNGEERAKGNILERFSAQQFPDLHSELNLSSLELGDSALYFCASSVEALMNTGELFFGEGSRLTVL.

This clonotype was detected only a few times. The V gene is TRBV29-1, the J gene TRBJ2-3, with 7 bases matching TRBD2. CDR1 and CDR2 from the germline V gene are SQVTM and ANQGSEA. This CDR3 has 13 residues. J lost 0 bases, V lost 4 bases, and 1 base had no gene match. The DNA of the CDR3 is TGCAGCGTTGTCGGGGGGAGCACAGATACGCAGTATTTT. It specifies CSVVGGSTDTQYF.

This clonotype occurred many times. The V call is TRBV5-1, the J call TRBJ2-7; D may be TRBD1 or TRBD2 (6 bases each). V lost 4 bases and J 3 bases, leaving 11 bases between the germline ends. Germline loops: CDR1 SGHRS, CDR2 YFSETQ. The CDR3 covers 13 residues. CDR3 residues: CASSAGTIYEQYF. The CDR3 nucleotides read TGCGCCAGCAGCGCGGGGACAATCTACGAGCAGTACTTC.

This clonotype was detected only a few times. The chain joins TRBV6-5 to TRBJ1-1, with D unresolved. V was trimmed by 7 bases and J by 4 bases, leaving 13 bases between them. Germline assignment: CDR1 MNHEY and CDR2 SVGAGI. The CDR3 sequence is 13 residues long. The CDR3 sequence is CASTSPGSTEAFF. DNA of the CDR3: TGTGCCAGCACCTCGCCCGGGAGCACTGAAGCTTTCTTT.

This clonotype was detected many times. The gene calls are TRBV7-2 and TRBJ2-3; D possibly corresponds to TRBD1 (5 bases). Trimming left V 5 bases short and J 7 bases short, with 16 bases between. This CDR3 spans 14 amino acids. Germline loops: CDR1 SGHTA, CDR2 FQGNSA. This CDR3 reads CASSTQQGPYTQYF. CDR3 DNA sequence: TGTGCCAGCAGCACGCAGCAGGGCCCCTATACGCAGTATTTT.

This clonotype was recorded at least ten times. The chain recombines TRBV28 with TRBJ1-3; tentative D call: TRBD1 (5 bases). Trimming stripped 1 base from V and 0 bases from J, with 22 bases between. Per germline, CDR1 MDHEN and CDR2 SYDVKM. CDR3 length equals 20 residues. CDR3 DNA sequence: TGTGCCAGCAGTTTATTGGGAGTTGATAGTGACAGCCACTCTGGAAACACCATATATTTT. It yields the protein CASSLLGVDSDSHSGNTIYF.

This clonotype was counted many times. The V gene is TRBV6-6, the J gene TRBJ1-3, with 8 positions matching TRBD1. The V segment lost 8 bases and the J segment 3 bases; nucleotides outside the gene matches: 3. There are 13 residues in the CDR3. Per the germline V gene, CDR1 is MNHNY and CDR2 is SVGAGI (reference sequence). DNA for the CDR3: TGTGCCAGCCGACAGGGGAATGGAAACACCATATATTTT. It encodes CASRQGNGNTIYF.

This clonotype was counted only a few times. This chain joins TRBV7-9 and TRBJ2-3; TRBD1 aligns across 7 bases. J was trimmed by 5 bases and V by 3 bases; bases with no gene match: 8. CDR1 SEHNR and CDR2 FQNEAQ come from the germline V gene (reference sequence). The CDR3 runs to 15 residues. CDR3 sequence: CASSFSQGVGDTQYF. CDR3 in DNA: TGTGCCAGCAGCTTTAGTCAGGGGGTTGGAGATACGCAGTATTTT.